The TCR beta chain under discussion was sequenced for a study of lymphopenia after photon versus proton radiotherapy. Study-level findings and limits: Better survival with proton therapy was suggested as possible, not demonstrated. A bigger post-nadir fall in TCR diversity correlated inversely with survival time in deceased patients.

The germline V and J ends were trimmed by 0 bases and 5 bases, with 20 bases remaining between them. Germline CDR1 MNHNS, CDR2 SASEGT. This CDR3 contains 18 residues. Only in-frame clones appear in the TCRdb table, and some are missing; sequencing was by immunoSEQ multiplex PCR. The sample carries about 40,000 clones, around 84% recorded once. The table lists this clone with a count of one. Its antigen remains unidentified. The starting material was peripheral blood, obtained from a patient treated with proton-based radiotherapy. This receptor was obtained from a woman in her 70s with pancreatic cancer. Some clones in this sample may be carry-over from other donors' samples. The gene calls are TRBV6-1 and TRBJ2-1; no clear D gene. CDR3 sequence reads: CASSEAGPNSGIHNEQFF. For the CDR3, the DNA is TGTGCCAGCAGTGAAGCAGGCCCTAACTCCGGTATCCACAATGAGCAGTTCTTC.